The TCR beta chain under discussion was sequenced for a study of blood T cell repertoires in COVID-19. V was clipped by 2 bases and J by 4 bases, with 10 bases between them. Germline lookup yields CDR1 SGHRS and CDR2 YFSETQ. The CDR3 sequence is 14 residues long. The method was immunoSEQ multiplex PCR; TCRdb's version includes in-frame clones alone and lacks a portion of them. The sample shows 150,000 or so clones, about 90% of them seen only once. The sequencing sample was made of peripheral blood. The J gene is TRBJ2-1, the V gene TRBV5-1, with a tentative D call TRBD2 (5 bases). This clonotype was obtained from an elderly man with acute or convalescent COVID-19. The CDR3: CASSLAEKYNEQFF. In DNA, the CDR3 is TGCGCCAGCAGCTTAGCGGAGAAATACAATGAGCAGTTCTTC.